This TCR beta chain was profiled in a study of T cell responses to AZD1222 COVID-19 vaccine. Study results and limitations: Researchers took repertoire samples only after the peak T cell response had come. Spike was spanned by vaccine-associated CD4 TCRs, with dominance at 160-218 and 743-854. When two AZD1222 doses had been given, Spike-specific TCR breadth and depth rose. White British donors predominated, females outnumbered males, and clonal diversity was possibly underestimated.

Only one count was recorded for this clone. Its matching antigen is unknown. TCRdb's copy holds only in-frame clones and misses some; the assay was immunoSEQ multiplex PCR. The data show approximately 80,000 clones, with approximately 83% seen just once and roughly 3.1% held by the top ten. The trim removed 3 bases at V and 2 bases at J, leaving 2 bases unmatched. From germline, CDR1 is MRHNA and CDR2 SNTAGT. CDR3 length equals 14 residues. The chain carries TRBV6-4 and TRBJ2-7, with 9 bases lining up with TRBD2. The clonotype comes from an adult who received the AZD1222 COVID-19 vaccine. The source material was peripheral blood, sampled 28 days after the second AZD1222 dose. In nucleotides, the CDR3 is TGTGCCAGCAGTGAGCGGGAGGGCCCCTACGAGCAGTACTTC. Encoded protein: CASSEREGPYEQYF.